This is a list of T cell receptor beta chains from one sample in a study of shared clonotypes between healthy human individuals. Some clones are missing from TCRdb's copy, which holds only in-frame ones; the method was immunoSEQ multiplex PCR. The sample shows more than 1,200,000 clones, just under 99% of them seen only once. Sequencing was performed on naive CD4+ T cells sorted from blood. The receptors originated from a man under 40 in good health. Both conserved end residues are part of each CDR3. A D gene is named only where the DNA matches it firmly. Expanded clones are given a class, and other clones once, few, many or no size at all.

TGTGCCAGTAGACTCGGTGGGGACTACTCCTACGAGCAGTACTTC	CASRLGGDYSYEQYF	.	TRBD2	TRBV19	TRBJ2-7
TGTGCCAGCAGCCAAGACAGGGTTCAGCCCCAGCATTTT	CASSQDRVQPQHF	.	TRBD1	TRBV7-8	TRBJ1-5
TGTGCCAGCTCACCCGGTGTGGCCGAAAAACTGTTTTTT	CASSPGVAEKLFF	.	.	TRBV18	TRBJ1-4
TGTGCCAGTAGTGAATCGGGGGGCTACGAGCAGTACTTC	CASSESGGYEQYF	.	TRBD2	TRBV19	TRBJ2-7
TGTGCCAGCAGCGGACAGGGTTCGGGGGAAAAACTGTTTTTT	CASSGQGSGEKLFF	.	TRBD1	TRBV2	TRBJ1-4
TGTGCCAGCAGCTTGCTACAGACGATACAAGAGACCCAGTACTTC	CASSLLQTIQETQYF	.	.	TRBV7-9	TRBJ2-5
TGCAGCGCCGTGGCGGGAGGTAAAGACGAGCAGTACTTC	CSAVAGGKDEQYF	.	TRBD2	TRBV29-1	TRBJ2-7
TGTGCCAGCAGCTTAGACCTAAACGAGCAGTTCTTC	CASSLDLNEQFF	.	.	TRBV7-2	TRBJ2-1
TGTGCCAGCAGGCCACCCGGGTACTCGAACACCGGGGAGCTGTTTTTT	CASRPPGYSNTGELFF	.	.	TRBV7-8	TRBJ2-2
TGCAGCGCAACCCACAGGGTCAATGGCGAGCAGTACTTC	CSATHRVNGEQYF	.	.	TRBV29-1	TRBJ2-7
TGCGCCAGCAGCCAAGATGGCACAGGAGGAGGCACAGATACGCAGTATTTT	CASSQDGTGGGTDTQYF	.	.	TRBV4-1	TRBJ2-3
TGTGCCAGCAGCGCGCGAGACAGGGGTGAGGTTGAAGCTTTCTTT	CASSARDRGEVEAFF	.	TRBD1	TRBV11-2	TRBJ1-1
TGCAGCGTTTTCTCTGGAAACACCATATATTTT	CSVFSGNTIYF	.	.	TRBV29-1	TRBJ1-3
TGTGCCAGCAGCAGCCTAGCGGGAAGGGATGAGCAGTTCTTC	CASSSLAGRDEQFF	.	TRBD2	TRBV27	TRBJ2-1
TGTGCCAGCAGTTCACTAGCGGGAGTGGACATTCAGTACTTC	CASSSLAGVDIQYF	.	TRBD2	TRBV27	TRBJ2-4
TGCGCCAGCAGCTTGTTAGCCCCCTACAATGAGCAGTTCTTC	CASSLLAPYNEQFF	.	.	TRBV5-1	TRBJ2-1
TGTGCCAGCAGCTGGGCCGGGACTAGCGGGAGTTACAATGAGCAGTTCTTC	CASSWAGTSGSYNEQFF	.	TRBD2	TRBV5-6	TRBJ2-1
TGTGCCAGCAGCGAAACTAGCGGGAGTAACGCAGATACGCAGTATTTT	CASSETSGSNADTQYF	.	TRBD2	TRBV9	TRBJ2-3
TGTGCCAGCAGCTTATTAGGGACAGGGGCCTACAATGAGCAGTTCTTC	CASSLLGTGAYNEQFF	.	TRBD1	TRBV7-3	TRBJ2-1
TGCGCCAGCAGCTTGGCGACTAGCGGATACAATGAGCAGTTCTTC	CASSLATSGYNEQFF	once	TRBD2	TRBV5-1	TRBJ2-1
TGTGCCAGCAGTTTTAGCCCGACTCTGGCTGGAAACACCATATATTTT	CASSFSPTLAGNTIYF	.	.	TRBV7-9	TRBJ1-3
TGTGCCAGCAGCCCGTCCGGGACCACCTACGAGCAGTACTTC	CASSPSGTTYEQYF	.	.	TRBV9	TRBJ2-7
TGTGCCAGCAGCCAGCGGTACACTGAAGCTTTCTTT	CASSQRYTEAFF	.	.	TRBV14	TRBJ1-1
TGTGCCAGTAGTATCCGGGGGGTAGGTGAGCAGTTCTTC	CASSIRGVGEQFF	.	TRBD2	TRBV19	TRBJ2-1
TGTGCCAGCAGTGAAAGGCTAGCTCGGACCTACGAGCAGTACTTC	CASSERLARTYEQYF	.	.	TRBV2	TRBJ2-7
TGTGCCAGCAGCACCGTGGCGGGGCACCTAAACAATGAGCAGTTCTTC	CASSTVAGHLNNEQFF	.	.	TRBV7-3	TRBJ2-1
TGTGCCAGCAGCCCCCGTCGAGCCAGCATACTTTACGAGCAGTACTTC	CASSPRRASILYEQYF	.	.	TRBV11-2	TRBJ2-7
TGTGCCACCTGGCAGGGGGGGTATAACTATGGCTACACCTTC	CATWQGGYNYGYTF	.	TRBD1	TRBV6-5	TRBJ1-2
TGTGCCAGCAGCCTGGGGGTCGGGAGTTCCTACAATGAGCAGTTCTTC	CASSLGVGSSYNEQFF	.	.	TRBV5-5	TRBJ2-1
TGCAGCGTTGAATATTGGGGGAAAGGGGGGTCGAACACTGAAGCTTTCTTT	CSVEYWGKGGSNTEAFF	.	.	TRBV29-1	TRBJ1-1
TGTGCCAGCAGAAGGACAGGGTCTAACGAGCAGTACTTC	CASRRTGSNEQYF	once	TRBD1	TRBV6-5	TRBJ2-7
TGCGCCAGCAGTAATCCAGGCTCTGGGGCCAACGTCCTGACTTTC	CASSNPGSGANVLTF	.	.	TRBV5-1	TRBJ2-6
TGCAGCGTTTCAATGGTGACAACCACCGGGGAGCTGTTTTTT	CSVSMVTTTGELFF	.	.	TRBV29-1	TRBJ2-2
TGTGCCAGCAGCGTAGACGAGATGAACACTGAAGCTTTCTTT	CASSVDEMNTEAFF	.	.	TRBV9	TRBJ1-1
TGTGCCAGCTCACCCCCGTGGAGGGAGGACGAGCAGTACTTC	CASSPPWREDEQYF	.	.	TRBV18	TRBJ2-7
TGTGCCAGCACCGGTCAAGGGGGGAACGTAGAGACCCAGTACTTC	CASTGQGGNVETQYF	.	.	TRBV6-6	TRBJ2-5
TGCGCCAGCAGTGAAATTGGGTCTAAGGGCGAGCAGTACTTC	CASSEIGSKGEQYF	.	.	TRBV10-2	TRBJ2-7
TGTGCCAGCAGGGCGGAGGGGGTCACAGATACGCAGTATTTT	CASRAEGVTDTQYF	.	.	TRBV28	TRBJ2-3
TGTGCCAGCAGTTTGGACAGCCAGGAGACCCAGTACTTC	CASSLDSQETQYF	.	.	TRBV27	TRBJ2-5
TGTGCCAGCAGTCCGAAGTGGGGACAGACCTACCGGGAAGATACGCAGTATTTT	CASSPKWGQTYREDTQYF	.	TRBD1	TRBV27	TRBJ2-3
TGTGCCACCAGCAGAGATCCCAGCGGCAGCTACGAGCAGTACTTC	CATSRDPSGSYEQYF	.	.	TRBV15	TRBJ2-7
TGCGCCAGCAGTGAGGCCAATGGCGGGGGCGCGGGAGAGACCCAGTACTTC	CASSEANGGGAGETQYF	.	.	TRBV10-2	TRBJ2-5
TGTGCCAGCAGCTGGCCGGGTTACGAGCAGTACTTC	CASSWPGYEQYF	once	.	TRBV28	TRBJ2-7
TGCGCCAGCAGTGAGTCGGGGCTGGGCACAGATACGCAGTATTTT	CASSESGLGTDTQYF	.	.	TRBV10-1	TRBJ2-3
TGTGCCAGCAGCTCGGACGGCCAAGACTACAATGAGCAGTTCTTC	CASSSDGQDYNEQFF	.	.	TRBV7-9	TRBJ2-1
TGTGCCAGCAAGGTGAGTGACACTGAAGCTTTCTTT	CASKVSDTEAFF	once	.	TRBV28	TRBJ1-1
TGCGCCAGCAGCCAAGGAGGCGGGGAGGACCAGCCCCAGCATTTT	CASSQGGGEDQPQHF	.	.	TRBV5-1	TRBJ1-5
TGTGCCAGCAGCTTGGTGGCAGGCAGGACCTACGAGCAGTACTTC	CASSLVAGRTYEQYF	.	.	TRBV7-9	TRBJ2-7
TGTGCCACCAGCAGAGATCGGTCAAATCTAGCCTACGAGCAGTACTTC	CATSRDRSNLAYEQYF	.	.	TRBV15	TRBJ2-7
TGTGCCAGCAGTCTTAGACCCTTCTACGAGCAGTACTTC	CASSLRPFYEQYF	.	.	TRBV6-5	TRBJ2-7